A selection of T cell receptor beta chains follows, all from one sample in a study of blood T cells in healthy people across ages. TCRdb reanalysed the 5' RACE reads using MiXCR and keeps one entry per CDR3 protein. The sample comprises 1.5 million to 2 million distinct CDR3 sequences, roughly 28% of which are singletons, and more than 6% rests with the top ten. The source material was blood. Source of these receptors: a woman aged 25 to 39 in good health. Both conserved end residues are part of each CDR3. The D gene is left open where the match is weak. For some rows the clone size is stated as once, few or many, or as a class when expanded; others skip it.

>TRBV6-1|few|-|TRBJ1-5
CASSERTDIQPQHF
TGTGCCAGCAGTGAAAGGACTGACATACAGCCCCAGCATTTT
>TRBV19|-|-|TRBJ2-1
CACTAGGFYNEQFF
TGTGCCTGTACCGCCGGAGGCTTTTACAATGAGCAGTTCTTC
>TRBV3-1|-|-|TRBJ1-4
CASSQYDEKLFF
TGTGCCAGCAGCCAATACGATGAAAAACTGTTTTTT
>TRBV5-6|-|TRBD2|TRBJ2-1
CASSLIALAGQNEQFF
TGTGCCAGCAGCTTGATTGCACTAGCGGGTCAGAATGAGCAGTTCTTC
>TRBV7-9|-|-|TRBJ2-3
CACSLGVDTQYF
TGTGCCTGCAGCTTAGGGGTGGATACGCAGTATTTT
>TRBV3-1|-|TRBD2|TRBJ2-1
CASNSGTSANNEQFF
TGTGCCAGCAACTCCGGGACTAGCGCTAACAATGAGCAGTTCTTC
>TRBV15|-|TRBD2|TRBJ2-7
CATSRRGSSYNEQYF
TGTGCCACCAGCAGGCGGGGGAGCTCCTACAATGAGCAGTACTTC
>TRBV14|-|-|TRBJ2-7
CASNIQGYGEQYF
TGTGCCAGCAACATTCAGGGATACGGCGAGCAGTACTTC
>TRBV28|-|-|TRBJ2-5
CASSLMSWRETQYF
TGTGCCAGCAGCCTCATGAGTTGGAGGGAGACCCAGTACTTC
>TRBV20-1|few|-|TRBJ2-1
CSASSPIPYNEQFF
TGCAGTGCTAGTAGCCCGATCCCCTACAATGAGCAGTTCTTC
>TRBV4-1|few|-|TRBJ2-1
CASSRGYRDNEQFF
TGCGCCAGCAGCCGTGGATACAGGGACAATGAGCAGTTCTTC
>TRBV6-1|once|TRBD2|TRBJ2-3
CASGLGSTDTQYF
TGTGCCAGCGGACTAGGCAGCACAGATACGCAGTATTTT
>TRBV20-1|many|-|TRBJ2-3
CSARTGYSTDTQYF
TGCAGTGCTAGAACGGGGTACAGCACAGATACGCAGTATTTT
>TRBV18|-|-|TRBJ1-5
CASSPRFGGSQPQHF
TGTGCCAGCTCTCCTAGGTTCGGGGGAAGTCAGCCCCAGCATTTT
>TRBV6-1|few|-|TRBJ1-5
CASSEALLSDQPQHF
TGTGCCAGCAGTGAAGCGCTTCTGTCGGATCAGCCCCAGCATTTT
>TRBV9|-|-|TRBJ2-5
CASGSSKETQYF
TGTGCCAGCGGGAGTTCGAAAGAGACCCAGTACTTC
>TRBV5-1|few|TRBD2|TRBJ2-7
CASSLRLAGGETYEQYF
TGCGCCAGCAGCTTGCGACTAGCGGGAGGGGAAACCTACGAGCAGTACTTC